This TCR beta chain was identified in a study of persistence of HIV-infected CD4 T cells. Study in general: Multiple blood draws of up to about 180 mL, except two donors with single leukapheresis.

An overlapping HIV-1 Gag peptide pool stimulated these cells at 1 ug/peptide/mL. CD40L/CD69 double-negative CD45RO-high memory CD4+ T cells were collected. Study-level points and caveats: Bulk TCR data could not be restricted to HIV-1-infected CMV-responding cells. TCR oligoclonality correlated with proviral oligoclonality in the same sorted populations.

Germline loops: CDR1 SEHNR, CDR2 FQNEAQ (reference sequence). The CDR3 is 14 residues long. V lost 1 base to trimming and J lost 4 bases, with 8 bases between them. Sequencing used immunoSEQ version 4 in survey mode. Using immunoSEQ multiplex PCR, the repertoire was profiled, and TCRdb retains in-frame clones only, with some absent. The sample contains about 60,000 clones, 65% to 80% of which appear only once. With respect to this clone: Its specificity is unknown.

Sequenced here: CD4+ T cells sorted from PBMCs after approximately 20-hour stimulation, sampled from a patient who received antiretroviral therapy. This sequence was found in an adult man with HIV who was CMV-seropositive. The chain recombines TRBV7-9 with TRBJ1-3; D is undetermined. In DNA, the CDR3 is TGTGCCAGCAGCTTAGGGACGGTCGGAAACACCATATATTTT. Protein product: CASSLGTVGNTIYF.